These 12 T cell receptor beta chains were all obtained from the same sample, sequenced in a study of T cells in localized non-small cell lung cancer. Measured with immunoSEQ multiplex PCR; TCRdb has only the in-frame clones, and not every one. Among under 50,000 clones listed, 65% to 90% were seen once. Here the sequenced sample was peripheral blood mononuclear cells, taken before any cancer treatment. These receptors were obtained from a man aged 40 to 70 with stage III lung adenocarcinoma.

This clone was seen a single time. The V gene is TRBV6-1, the J gene TRBJ2-7, with D possibly TRBD1 on 5 matching bases. Germline assignment: CDR1 MNHNS and CDR2 SASEGT. This CDR3 is built from 15 residues. V was cut by 4 bases and J by 3 bases, with 16 bases left in between. CDR3 loop: CASSGRDLPLYEQYF. The CDR3 nucleotides read TGTGCCAGCAGTGGCAGGGATCTTCCGCTCTACGAGCAGTACTTC.

The rearrangement links TRBV30 to TRBJ1-6; D is uncertain. The length of the CDR3 is 12 residues. V lost 0 bases to trimming and J lost 7 bases, with 4 bases between them. Germline CDR1 and CDR2: GTSNPN and SVGIG (reference sequence). The CDR3 protein is CAWSVGNSPLHF. The CDR3 nucleotides are TGTGCCTGGAGTGTAGGGAATTCACCCCTCCACTTT.

J is TRBJ1-2 and V is TRBV2; 9 nucleotides align to TRBD1. The germline V gene has CDR1 SNHLY and CDR2 FYNNEI. The V segment lost 10 bases and the J segment 4 bases; nucleotides outside the gene matches: 16. This CDR3 is 16 amino acids long. Here the CDR3 DNA reads TGTGCCACCAGGAAGGACGGGACAGGGAGGATCTATGGCTACACCTTC. This encodes CATRKDGTGRIYGYTF.

This clone is large (0.1 to 1%) in the sample. The V call is TRBV11-2, the J call TRBJ1-6, with TRBD1 identical over 10 bases. The V and J ends lost 4 bases and 2 bases, in that order; junction bases with no gene match: 5. There are 17 residues in the CDR3. Germline lookup yields CDR1 SGHAT and CDR2 FQNNGV. CDR3 protein: CASSSWTGGAYNSPLHF. In DNA form, the CDR3 reads TGTGCCAGCAGCTCATGGACAGGGGGGGCCTATAATTCACCCCTCCACTTT. Combining the CDR3 with reference TRBV11-2 and TRBJ1-6 gives the whole variable domain EAGVAQSPRYKIIEKRQSVAFWCNPISGHATLYWYQQILGQGPKLLIQFQNNGVVDDSQLPKDRFSAERLKGVDSTLKIQPAKLEDSAVYLCASSSWTGGAYNSPLHFGNGTRLTVT.

J is TRBJ2-7 and V is TRBV7-9; 9 bases are a match to TRBD2. This CDR3 spans 16 amino acids. Germline-derived CDR1 and CDR2 are SEHNR and FQNEAQ (reference sequence). With V trimmed by 5 bases and J by 7 bases, 15 bases remained unmatched. The CDR3 loop is CASSPSALAGPSEQYF. CDR3 in DNA: TGTGCCAGCAGCCCCTCAGCCCTAGCGGGGCCCTCTGAGCAGTACTTC.

For the CDR3, the DNA is TGTGCCAGCATCCGCGACGGGGGACGAGCAACCTACAATGAGCAGTTCTTC. Translated, it gives CASIRDGGRATYNEQFF. This chain links TRBV2 with TRBJ2-1; tentatively, D is TRBD2 (6 bases). Trimming removed 7 bases from V and 2 bases from J, with 21 bases in between. CDR1 is SNHLY and CDR2 is FYNNEI in the germline V gene. This CDR3 comprises 17 residues. Supplemented by reference TRBV2 and TRBJ2-1, the full variable domain reads EPEVTQTPSHQVTQMGQEVILRCVPISNHLYFYWYRQILGQKVEFLVSFYNNEISEKSEIFDDQFSVERPDGSNFTLKIRSTKLEDSAMYFCASIRDGGRATYNEQFFGPGTRLTVL.

This clone was seen only once. This sequence joins TRBV6-4 and TRBJ2-2; 7 nucleotides agree with TRBD1. The CDR3 loop spans 14 amino acids. The V segment lost 4 bases and the J segment 4 bases; nucleotides outside the gene matches: 3. CDR1 and CDR2 (germline): MRHNA, SNTAGT. For the CDR3, the DNA is TGTGCCAGCAGTGCCGACAGGGCCACCGGGGAGCTGTTTTTT. Protein product: CASSADRATGELFF.

This clone showed up just once. The gene calls are TRBV10-2 and TRBJ2-1; no reliable D call. The V gene's germline CDR1 is WSHSY and CDR2 SAAADI. CDR3 length: 13 residues. Trimming removed 8 bases from V and 0 bases from J, with 8 bases in between. As DNA, the CDR3 is TGCGCCAGCCGCAGTAGCTCCTACAATGAGCAGTTCTTC. It is translated as CASRSSSYNEQFF.

By share of the sample, this clone is large. This chain uses TRBV11-2 with TRBJ2-1; 9 nucleotides align to TRBD2. Germline trimming cut 5 bases from V and 7 bases from J; bases unmatched to any gene: 6. This CDR3 is 14 amino acids long. The V gene's germline CDR1 is SGHAT and CDR2 FQNNGV. CDR3: CASSRIAGANEQFF. CDR3 DNA: TGTGCCAGCAGCAGAATAGCGGGGGCTAATGAGCAGTTCTTC.

The V gene is TRBV5-8, the J gene TRBJ1-1; D not certain. V was clipped by 2 bases and J by 0 bases, with 8 bases between them. Per germline, CDR1 SGHTS and CDR2 YDEGEE. The CDR3 is made up of 14 amino acids. The CDR3 coding sequence is TGTGCCAGCAGCTTTGGTCTAATGAACACTGAAGCTTTCTTT. Protein: CASSFGLMNTEAFF.

The gene calls are TRBV30 and TRBJ2-6; D might be TRBD1 (5 bases). This CDR3 contains 13 residues. V shed 0 bases and J shed 12 bases, with 12 bases lying between them. Germline CDR1 and CDR2: GTSNPN and SVGIG (reference sequence). The CDR3 sequence is CAWSVSVQGVLTF. The DNA of the CDR3 is TGTGCCTGGAGTGTCTCCGTCCAGGGCGTCCTGACTTTC.

V and J are TRBV19 and TRBJ1-6; TRBD1 might be the D (5 bases). Germline assignment: CDR1 LNHDA and CDR2 SQIVND (reference sequence). Trimming took 5 bases from V and 5 from J, leaving 13 bases between them. There are 15 residues in the CDR3. CDR3 nucleotides: TGTGCCAGTAGTCTCGACCAGGGCAATAATTCACCCCTCCACTTT. This sequence encodes CASSLDQGNNSPLHF.